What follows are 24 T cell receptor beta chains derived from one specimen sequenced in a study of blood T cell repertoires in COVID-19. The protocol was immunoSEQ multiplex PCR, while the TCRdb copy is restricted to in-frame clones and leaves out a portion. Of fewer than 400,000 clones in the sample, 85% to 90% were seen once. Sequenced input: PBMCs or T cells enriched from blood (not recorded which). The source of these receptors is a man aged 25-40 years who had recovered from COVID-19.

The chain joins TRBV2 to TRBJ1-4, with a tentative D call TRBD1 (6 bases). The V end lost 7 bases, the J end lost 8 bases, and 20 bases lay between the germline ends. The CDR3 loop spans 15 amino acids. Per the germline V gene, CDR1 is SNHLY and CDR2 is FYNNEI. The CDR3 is CASILGGGAREKLFF. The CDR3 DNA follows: TGTGCCAGCATCCTGGGGGGGGGCGCGAGGGAAAAACTGTTTTTT.

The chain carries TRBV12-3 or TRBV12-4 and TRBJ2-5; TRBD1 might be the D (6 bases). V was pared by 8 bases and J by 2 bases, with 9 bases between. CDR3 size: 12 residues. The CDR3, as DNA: TGTGCCAGCGGAGGACAGCAAGAGACCCAGTACTTC. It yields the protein CASGGQQETQYF.

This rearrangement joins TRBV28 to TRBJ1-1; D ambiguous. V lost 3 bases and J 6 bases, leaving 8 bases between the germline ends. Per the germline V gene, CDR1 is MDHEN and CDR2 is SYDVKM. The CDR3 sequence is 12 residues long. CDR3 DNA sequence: TGTGCCAGCAGTTTTGTTACAGCTGAAGCTTTCTTT. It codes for CASSFVTAEAFF.

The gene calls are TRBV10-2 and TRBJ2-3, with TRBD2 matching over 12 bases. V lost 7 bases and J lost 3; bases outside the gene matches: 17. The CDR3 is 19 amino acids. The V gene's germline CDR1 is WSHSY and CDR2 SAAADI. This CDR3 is CASMDPGTSGLLITDTQYF. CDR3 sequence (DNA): TGCGCCAGCATGGATCCCGGGACTAGCGGGTTGCTGATAACAGATACGCAGTATTTT.

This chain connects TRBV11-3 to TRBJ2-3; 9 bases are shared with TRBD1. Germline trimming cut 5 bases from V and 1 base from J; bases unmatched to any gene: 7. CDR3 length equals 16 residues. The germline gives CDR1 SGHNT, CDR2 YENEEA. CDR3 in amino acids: CASSNGQGLGTDTQYF. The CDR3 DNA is TGTGCCAGCAGCAACGGACAGGGGCTGGGCACAGATACGCAGTATTTT.

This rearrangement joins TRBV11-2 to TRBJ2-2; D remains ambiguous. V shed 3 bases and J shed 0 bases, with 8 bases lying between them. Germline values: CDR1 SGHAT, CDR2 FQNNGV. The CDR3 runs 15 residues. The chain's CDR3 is CASSLQAANTGELFF. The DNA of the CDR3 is TGTGCCAGCAGCTTGCAGGCCGCGAACACCGGGGAGCTGTTTTTT.

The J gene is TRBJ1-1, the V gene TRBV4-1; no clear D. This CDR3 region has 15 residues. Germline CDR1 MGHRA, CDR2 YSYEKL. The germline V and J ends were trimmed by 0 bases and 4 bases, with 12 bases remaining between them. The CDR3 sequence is CASSQDWVASTEAFF. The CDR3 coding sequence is TGCGCCAGCAGCCAAGATTGGGTAGCCAGCACTGAAGCTTTCTTT.

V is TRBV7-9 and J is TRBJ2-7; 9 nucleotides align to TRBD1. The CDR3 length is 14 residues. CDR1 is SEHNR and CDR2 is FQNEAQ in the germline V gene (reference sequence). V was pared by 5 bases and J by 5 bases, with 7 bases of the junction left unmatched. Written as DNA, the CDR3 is TGTGCCAGCAGCCCCCGGGACAGGGCACACGAGCAGTACTTC. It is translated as CASSPRDRAHEQYF.

The CDR3: CASSPRGGENEQYF. The CDR3 region has the DNA TGTGCCAGCAGCCCCCGAGGCGGGGAAAACGAGCAGTACTTC. The J gene is TRBJ2-7, the V gene TRBV3-1 (or the pseudogene TRBV3-2); D is possibly TRBD2 (6 bases). The CDR3 covers 14 residues. Germline CDR1 reads LGHDT; CDR2 reads YNNKEL (reference sequence). V was clipped by 4 bases and J by 5 bases, with 15 bases between them.

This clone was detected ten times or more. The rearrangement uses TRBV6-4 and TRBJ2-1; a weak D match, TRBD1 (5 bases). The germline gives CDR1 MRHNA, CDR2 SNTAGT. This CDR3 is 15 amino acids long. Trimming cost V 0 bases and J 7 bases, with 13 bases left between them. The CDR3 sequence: CASSDSEQGGNEQFF. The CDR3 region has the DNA TGTGCCAGCAGTGACTCTGAGCAGGGTGGGAATGAGCAGTTCTTC.

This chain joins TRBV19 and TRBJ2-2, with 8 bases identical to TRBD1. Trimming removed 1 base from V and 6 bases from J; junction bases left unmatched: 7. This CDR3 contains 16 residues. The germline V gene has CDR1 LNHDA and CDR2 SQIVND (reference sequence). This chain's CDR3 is CASSIVLRGPSGELFF. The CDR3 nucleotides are TGTGCCAGTAGTATAGTCCTCAGGGGGCCCTCCGGGGAGCTGTTTTTT. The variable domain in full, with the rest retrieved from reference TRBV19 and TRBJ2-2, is DGGITQSPKYLFRKEGQNVTLSCEQNLNHDAMYWYRQDPGQGLRLIYYSQIVNDFQKGDIAEGYSVSREKKESFPLTVTSAQKNPTAFYLCASSIVLRGPSGELFFGEGSRLTVL.

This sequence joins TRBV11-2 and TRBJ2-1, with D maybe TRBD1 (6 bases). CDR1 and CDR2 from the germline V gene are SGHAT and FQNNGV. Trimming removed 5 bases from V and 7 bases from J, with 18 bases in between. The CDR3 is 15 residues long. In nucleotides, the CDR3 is TGTGCCAGCAGCACGACGACAGGTTGGGGAAATGAGCAGTTCTTC. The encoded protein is CASSTTTGWGNEQFF.

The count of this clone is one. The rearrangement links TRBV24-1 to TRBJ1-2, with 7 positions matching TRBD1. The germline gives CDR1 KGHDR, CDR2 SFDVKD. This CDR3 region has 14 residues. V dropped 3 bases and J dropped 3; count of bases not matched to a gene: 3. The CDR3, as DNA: TGTGCCACCAGTGATACCGGACAGGACTATGGCTACACCTTC. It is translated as CATSDTGQDYGYTF.

The CDR3 region is CASSFGRGLHEQYF. The CDR3 DNA reads as TGCGCCAGCAGCTTCGGCAGGGGATTACACGAGCAGTACTTC. The chain joins TRBV5-1 to TRBJ2-7; maybe TRBD1 (6 bases). V lost 2 bases, J lost 5 bases, and 14 bases lay in between. This CDR3 has 14 residues. Germline lookup yields CDR1 SGHRS and CDR2 YFSETQ.

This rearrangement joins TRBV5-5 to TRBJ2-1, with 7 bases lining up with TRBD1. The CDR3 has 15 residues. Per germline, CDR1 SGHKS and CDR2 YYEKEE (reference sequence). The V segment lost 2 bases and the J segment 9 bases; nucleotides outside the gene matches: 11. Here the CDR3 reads CASSFPRQGVPEQFF. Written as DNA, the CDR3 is TGTGCCAGCAGCTTCCCGCGGCAGGGGGTACCTGAGCAGTTCTTC.

CDR3 in DNA: TGTGCCAGTGATAGGTATGGGACAGGAGGCCAGCCCCAGCATTTT. This encodes CASDRYGTGGQPQHF. This chain joins TRBV19 and TRBJ1-5; 8 bases align to TRBD1. V dropped 8 bases and J dropped 7; count of bases not matched to a gene: 13. The length of the CDR3 is 15 residues. CDR1 and CDR2 from the germline V gene are LNHDA and SQIVND (reference sequence).

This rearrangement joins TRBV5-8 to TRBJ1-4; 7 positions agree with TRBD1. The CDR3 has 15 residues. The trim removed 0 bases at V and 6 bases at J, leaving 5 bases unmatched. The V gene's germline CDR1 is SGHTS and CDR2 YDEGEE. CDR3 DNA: TGTGCCAGCAGCTTGGAGACAGGGTTTTATGAAAAACTGTTTTTT. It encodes CASSLETGFYEKLFF.

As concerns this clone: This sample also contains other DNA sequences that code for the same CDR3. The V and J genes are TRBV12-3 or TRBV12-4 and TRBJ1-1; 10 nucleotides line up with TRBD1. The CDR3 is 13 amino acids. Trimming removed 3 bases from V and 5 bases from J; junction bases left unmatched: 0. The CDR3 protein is CASSLGQGTEAFF. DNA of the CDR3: TGTGCCAGCAGTTTGGGACAGGGGACTGAAGCTTTCTTT.

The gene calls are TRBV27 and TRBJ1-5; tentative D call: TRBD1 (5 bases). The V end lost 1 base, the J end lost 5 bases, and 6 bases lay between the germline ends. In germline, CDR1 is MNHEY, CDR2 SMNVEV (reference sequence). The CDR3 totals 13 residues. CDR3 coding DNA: TGTGCCAGCAGTTTATGGGGGGATCAGCCCCAGCATTTT. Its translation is CASSLWGDQPQHF.

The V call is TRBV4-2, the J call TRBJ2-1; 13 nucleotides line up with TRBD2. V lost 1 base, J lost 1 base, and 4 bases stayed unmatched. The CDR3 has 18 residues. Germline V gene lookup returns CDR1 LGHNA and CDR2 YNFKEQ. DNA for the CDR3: TGTGCCAGCAGCCAAGTTACTAGCGGGGGGGTTTCCTACAATGAGCAGTTCTTC. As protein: CASSQVTSGGVSYNEQFF.

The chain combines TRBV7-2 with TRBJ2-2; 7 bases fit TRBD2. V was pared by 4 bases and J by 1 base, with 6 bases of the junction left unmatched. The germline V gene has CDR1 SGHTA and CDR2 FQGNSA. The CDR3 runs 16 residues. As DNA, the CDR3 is TGTGCCAGCAGCTCTAGACTAGCAGGGAACACCGGGGAGCTGTTTTTT. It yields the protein CASSSRLAGNTGELFF.

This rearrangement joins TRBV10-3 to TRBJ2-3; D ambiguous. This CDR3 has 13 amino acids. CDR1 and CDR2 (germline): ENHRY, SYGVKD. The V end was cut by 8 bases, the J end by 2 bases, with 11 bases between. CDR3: CAIARSFTDTQYF. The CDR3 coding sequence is TGTGCCATCGCCCGGAGTTTCACAGATACGCAGTATTTT.

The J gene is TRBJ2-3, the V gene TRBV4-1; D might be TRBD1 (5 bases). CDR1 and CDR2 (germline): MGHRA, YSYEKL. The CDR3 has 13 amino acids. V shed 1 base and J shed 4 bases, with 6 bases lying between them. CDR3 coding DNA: TGCGCCAGCAGCCAAGGACAGCCAGATACGCAGTATTTT. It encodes CASSQGQPDTQYF.

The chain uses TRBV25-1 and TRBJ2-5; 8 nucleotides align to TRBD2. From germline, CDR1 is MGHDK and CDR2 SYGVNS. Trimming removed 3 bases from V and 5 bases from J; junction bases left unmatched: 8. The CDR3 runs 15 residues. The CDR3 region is CASSEPGGAEETQYF. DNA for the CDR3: TGTGCCAGCAGTGAGCCCGGGGGGGCGGAGGAGACCCAGTACTTC.